The sequence of this T cell receptor beta chain was determined in a study of control samples from healthy donors and cancer patients. The CDR3 contains 14 residues. V lost 3 bases and J 2 bases, leaving 11 bases between the germline ends. Germline CDR1 and CDR2: SGHAT and FQNNGV. Sequencing used immunoSEQ multiplex PCR; TCRdb keeps in-frame clones, though not all of them. Among roughly 370,000 clones listed, 75% to 95% were seen once. This chain uses TRBV11-2 with TRBJ2-7; D may be TRBD1 (6 bases). This sequence was found in a man between 40 and 49 years old with head and neck cancer. Sequenced: PBMCs. CDR3 coding DNA: TGTGCCAGCAGCTTCAGGGGTCCGGCCTACGAGCAGTACTTC. It translates to CASSFRGPAYEQYF.